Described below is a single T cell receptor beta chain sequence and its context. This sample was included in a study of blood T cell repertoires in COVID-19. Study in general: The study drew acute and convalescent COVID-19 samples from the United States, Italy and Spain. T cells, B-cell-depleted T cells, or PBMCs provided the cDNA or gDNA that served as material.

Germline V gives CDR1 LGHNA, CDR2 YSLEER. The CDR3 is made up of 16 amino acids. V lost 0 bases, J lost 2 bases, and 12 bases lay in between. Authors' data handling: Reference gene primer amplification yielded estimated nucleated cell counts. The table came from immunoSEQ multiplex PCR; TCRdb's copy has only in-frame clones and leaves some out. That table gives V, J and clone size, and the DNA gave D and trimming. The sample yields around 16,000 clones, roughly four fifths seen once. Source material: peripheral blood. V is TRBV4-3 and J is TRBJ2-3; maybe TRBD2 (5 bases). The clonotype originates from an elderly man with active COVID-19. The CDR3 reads CASSQDRDPYTDTQYF. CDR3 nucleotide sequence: TGCGCCAGCAGCCAAGATCGGGATCCATACACAGATACGCAGTATTTT.